This T cell receptor beta chain originates from a study of graft-versus-host responses after intestinal transplantation. Overall study results and limits: Among circulating GvH clones, peak levels were associated with early post-transplant declines in HvG clones.

Notes on this clone: Its cognate antigen is unknown. Sequence at one end of the junction differs from germline and may be a read error.

CDR3 length equals 15 residues. Looked up from germline, CDR1 is MNHEY and CDR2 is SVGAGI. Sequencing used immunoSEQ multiplex PCR; TCRdb keeps in-frame clones, though not all of them. The data show about 97,000 clones, with 75% to 95% seen just once and under 0.2% held by the top ten. The TCR was taken from a human donor who was the organ donor for an intestinal transplant. The rearrangement uses TRBV6-5 and TRBJ2-6, with D hard to call. Here the sequenced sample was unstimulated CD4+ T cells sorted from spleen or lymph node cells, taken before transplant. In DNA form, the CDR3 reads TGTGCCAGCAGCTACTTAATCTCTGGGGCCAACGTCCTGACTTTC. This sequence encodes CASSYLISGANVLTF.